This T cell receptor (beta chain) was found in a study of cytotoxic CD8 clonotypes in ibrutinib-treated CLL. Study outcomes and limitations: Rare overall, public clonotypes shrank or held steady under therapy.

The table came from immunoSEQ multiplex PCR; TCRdb's copy has only in-frame clones and leaves some out. The sample lists under 300,000 clones; 76% were seen once. Trimming removed 2 bases at V and 0 bases at J, with 8 bases between. CDR1 and CDR2 from the germline V gene are SGHTA and FQGTGA. The CDR3 contains 14 residues. This clone was observed a handful of times. Its antigen is still unknown. TCR beta libraries used about 2 micrograms of DNA from cryopreserved PBMCs. The chain uses TRBV7-3 and TRBJ2-7, with D perhaps matching TRBD2 (5 bases). Sequenced here: PBMCs, sampled at disease progression, from a patient treated with ibrutinib. The sequence came from a human donor with chronic lymphocytic leukemia. CDR3 amino acids: CASSLFAGSYEQYF. Here the CDR3 DNA reads TGTGCCAGCAGCTTATTCGCGGGCTCCTACGAGCAGTACTTC.